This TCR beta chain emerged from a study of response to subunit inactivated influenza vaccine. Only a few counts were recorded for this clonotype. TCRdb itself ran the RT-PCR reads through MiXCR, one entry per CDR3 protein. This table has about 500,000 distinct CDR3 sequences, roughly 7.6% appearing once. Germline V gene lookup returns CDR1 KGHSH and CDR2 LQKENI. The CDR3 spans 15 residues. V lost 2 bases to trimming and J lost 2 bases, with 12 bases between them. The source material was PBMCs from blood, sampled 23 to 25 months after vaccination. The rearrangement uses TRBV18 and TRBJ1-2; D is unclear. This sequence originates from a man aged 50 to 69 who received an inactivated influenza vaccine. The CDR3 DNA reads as TGTGCCAGCTCACCAAACCCGATACGGAACTATGGCTACACCTTC. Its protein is CASSPNPIRNYGYTF.